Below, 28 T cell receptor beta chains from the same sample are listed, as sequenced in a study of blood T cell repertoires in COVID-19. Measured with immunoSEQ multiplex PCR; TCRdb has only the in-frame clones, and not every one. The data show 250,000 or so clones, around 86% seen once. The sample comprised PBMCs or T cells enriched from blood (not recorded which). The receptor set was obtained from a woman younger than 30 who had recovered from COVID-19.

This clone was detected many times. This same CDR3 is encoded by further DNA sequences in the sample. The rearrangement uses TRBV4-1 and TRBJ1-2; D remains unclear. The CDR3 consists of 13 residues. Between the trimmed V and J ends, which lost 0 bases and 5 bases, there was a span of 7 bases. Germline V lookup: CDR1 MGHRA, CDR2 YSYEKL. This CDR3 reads CASSQESYYGYTF. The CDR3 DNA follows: TGCGCCAGCAGCCAAGAATCCTATTATGGCTACACCTTC.

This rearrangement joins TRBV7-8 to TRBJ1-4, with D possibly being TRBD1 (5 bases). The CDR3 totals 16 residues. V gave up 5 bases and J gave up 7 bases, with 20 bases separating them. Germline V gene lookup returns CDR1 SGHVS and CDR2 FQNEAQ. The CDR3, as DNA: TGTGCCAGCAGCATCCGCCCGGGTCAAAGGGGTGAAAAACTGTTTTTT. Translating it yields CASSIRPGQRGEKLFF.

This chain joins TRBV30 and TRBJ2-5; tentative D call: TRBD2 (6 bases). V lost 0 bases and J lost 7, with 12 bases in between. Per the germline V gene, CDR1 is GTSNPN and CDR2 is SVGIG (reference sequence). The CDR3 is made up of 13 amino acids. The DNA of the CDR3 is TGTGCCTGGAGTGTCGGGGGAGAAGGGACCCAGTACTTC. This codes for CAWSVGGEGTQYF.

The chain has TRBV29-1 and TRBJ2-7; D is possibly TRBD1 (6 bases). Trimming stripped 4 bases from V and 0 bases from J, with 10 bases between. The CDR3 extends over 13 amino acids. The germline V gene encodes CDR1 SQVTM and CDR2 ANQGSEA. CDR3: CSVGQAISYEQYF. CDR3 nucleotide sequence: TGCAGCGTTGGACAGGCGATCTCCTACGAGCAGTACTTC.

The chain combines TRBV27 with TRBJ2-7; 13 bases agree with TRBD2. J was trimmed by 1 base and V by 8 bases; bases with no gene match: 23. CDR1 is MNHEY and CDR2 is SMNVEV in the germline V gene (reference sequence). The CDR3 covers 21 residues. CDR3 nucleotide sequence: TGTGCCAGCCTGAATTGGACGGCGACCCGGACTAGCGGGAGTCGGTCCTACGAGCAGTACTTC. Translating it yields CASLNWTATRTSGSRSYEQYF.

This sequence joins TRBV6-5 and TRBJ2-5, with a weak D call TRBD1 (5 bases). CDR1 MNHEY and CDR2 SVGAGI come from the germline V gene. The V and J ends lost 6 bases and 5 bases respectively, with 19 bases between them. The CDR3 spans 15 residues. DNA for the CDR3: TGTGCCAGCAGCCGATCTACATCTCCAGGGGAGACCCAGTACTTC. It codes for CASSRSTSPGETQYF.

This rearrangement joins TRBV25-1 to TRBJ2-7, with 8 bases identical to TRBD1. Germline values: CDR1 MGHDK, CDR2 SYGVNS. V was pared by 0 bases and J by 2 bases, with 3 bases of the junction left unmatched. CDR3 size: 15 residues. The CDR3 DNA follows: TGTGCCAGCAGTGAATATGGGACAGGCACCTACGAGCAGTACTTC. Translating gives CASSEYGTGTYEQYF.

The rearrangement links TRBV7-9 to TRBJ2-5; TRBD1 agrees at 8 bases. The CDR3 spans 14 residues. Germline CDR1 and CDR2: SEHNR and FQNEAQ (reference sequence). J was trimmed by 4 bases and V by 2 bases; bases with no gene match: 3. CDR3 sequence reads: CASSLTTGAETQYF. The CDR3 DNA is TGTGCCAGCAGCTTAACGACAGGGGCAGAGACCCAGTACTTC.

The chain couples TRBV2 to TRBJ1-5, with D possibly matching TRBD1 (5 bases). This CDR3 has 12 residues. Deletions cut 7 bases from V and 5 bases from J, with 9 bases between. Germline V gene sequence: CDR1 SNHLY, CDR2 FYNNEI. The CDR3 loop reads CASTGGYQPQHF. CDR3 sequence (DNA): TGTGCCAGCACGGGGGGTTATCAGCCCCAGCATTTT.

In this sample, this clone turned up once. The CDR3 nucleotides are TGTGCCAGCAGCCAAGAAACAAGTGACACAGGGCACACAGATACGCAGTATTTT. Its protein is CASSQETSDTGHTDTQYF. V gene TRBV3-1 (or the pseudogene TRBV3-2) combines with J gene TRBJ2-3, with D maybe TRBD1 (6 bases). The V gene lost 0 bases and the J gene lost 2 bases, with 18 bases spanning the gap. The CDR3 length is 18 residues. From germline, CDR1 is LGHDT and CDR2 YNNKEL (reference sequence).

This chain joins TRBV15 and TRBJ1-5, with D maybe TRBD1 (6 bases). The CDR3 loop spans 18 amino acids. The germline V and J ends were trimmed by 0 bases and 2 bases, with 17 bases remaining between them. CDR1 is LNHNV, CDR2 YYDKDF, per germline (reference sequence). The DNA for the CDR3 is TGTGCCACCAGCAGAGACCCTAGTCAGGGGAGAGGCAATCAGCCCCAGCATTTT. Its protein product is CATSRDPSQGRGNQPQHF. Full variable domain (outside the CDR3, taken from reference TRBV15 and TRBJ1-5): DAMVIQNPRYQVTQFGKPVTLSCSQTLNHNVMYWYQQKSSQAPKLLFHYYDKDFNNEADTPDNFQSRRPNTSFCFLDIRSPGLGDTAMYLCATSRDPSQGRGNQPQHFGDGTRLSIL.

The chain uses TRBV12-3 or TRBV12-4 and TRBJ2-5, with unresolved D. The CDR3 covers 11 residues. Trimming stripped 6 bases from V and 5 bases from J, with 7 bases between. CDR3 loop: CASSPRETQYF. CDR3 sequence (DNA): TGTGCCAGCAGCCCCCGGGAGACCCAGTACTTC.

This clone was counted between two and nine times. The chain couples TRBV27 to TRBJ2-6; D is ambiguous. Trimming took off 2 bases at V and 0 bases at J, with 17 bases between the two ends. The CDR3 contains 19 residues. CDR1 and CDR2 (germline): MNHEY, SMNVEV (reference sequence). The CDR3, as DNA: TGTGCCAGCAGTTTACCTCAGGTTCTTCCCAGCTCTGGGGCCAACGTCCTGACTTTC. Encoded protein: CASSLPQVLPSSGANVLTF.

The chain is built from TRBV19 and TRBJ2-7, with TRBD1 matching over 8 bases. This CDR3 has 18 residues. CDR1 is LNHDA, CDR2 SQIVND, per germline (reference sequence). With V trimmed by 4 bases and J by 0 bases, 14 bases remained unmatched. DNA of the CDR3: TGTGCCAGTAGTAGCGAGACAGGGGTCCATAAAGGCTCCTACGAGCAGTACTTC. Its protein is CASSSETGVHKGSYEQYF.

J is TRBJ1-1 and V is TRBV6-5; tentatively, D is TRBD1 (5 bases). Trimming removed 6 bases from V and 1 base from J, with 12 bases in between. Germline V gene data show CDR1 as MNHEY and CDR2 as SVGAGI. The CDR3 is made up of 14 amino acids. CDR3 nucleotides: TGTGCCAGCAGCCTATGGCAGGGGAACACTGAAGCTTTCTTT. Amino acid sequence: CASSLWQGNTEAFF.

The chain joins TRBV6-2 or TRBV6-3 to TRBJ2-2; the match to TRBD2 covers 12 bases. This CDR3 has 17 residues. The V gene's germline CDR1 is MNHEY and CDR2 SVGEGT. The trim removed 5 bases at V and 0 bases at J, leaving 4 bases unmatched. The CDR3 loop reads CASSPRTSGTNTGELFF. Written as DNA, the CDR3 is TGTGCCAGCAGTCCAAGGACTAGCGGGACGAACACCGGGGAGCTGTTTTTT.

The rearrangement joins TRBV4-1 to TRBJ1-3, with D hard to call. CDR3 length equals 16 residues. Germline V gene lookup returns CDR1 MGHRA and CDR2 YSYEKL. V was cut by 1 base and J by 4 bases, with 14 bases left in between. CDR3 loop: CASSQALGIQGNTIYF. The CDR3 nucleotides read TGCGCCAGCAGCCAAGCTCTCGGGATTCAAGGAAACACCATATATTTT.

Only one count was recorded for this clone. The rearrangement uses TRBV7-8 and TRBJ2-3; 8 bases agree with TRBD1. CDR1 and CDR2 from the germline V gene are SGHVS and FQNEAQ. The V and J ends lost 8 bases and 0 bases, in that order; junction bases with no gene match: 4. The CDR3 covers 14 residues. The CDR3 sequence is CASRNRGSTDTQYF. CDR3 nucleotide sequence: TGTGCCAGCCGAAACAGGGGGAGCACAGATACGCAGTATTTT.

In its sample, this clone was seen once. CDR3 in amino acids: CASRSGNQPQHF. CDR3 bases: TGTGCCAGCAGGTCTGGCAATCAGCCCCAGCATTTT. V gene TRBV27 combines with J gene TRBJ1-5; D gene unclear. CDR1 MNHEY and CDR2 SMNVEV come from the germline V gene (reference sequence). Trimming left V 6 bases short and J 2 bases short, with 5 bases between. The CDR3 length is 12 residues.

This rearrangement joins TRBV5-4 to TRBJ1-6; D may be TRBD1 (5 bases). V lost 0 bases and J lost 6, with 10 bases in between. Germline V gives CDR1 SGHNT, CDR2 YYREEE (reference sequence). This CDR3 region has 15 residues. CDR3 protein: CASSLGGETNSPLHF. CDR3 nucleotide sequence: TGTGCCAGCAGCTTGGGGGGGGAAACTAATTCACCCCTCCACTTT. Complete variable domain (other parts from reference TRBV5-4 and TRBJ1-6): ETGVTQSPTHLIKTRGQQVTLRCSSQSGHNTVSWYQQALGQGPQFIFQYYREEENGRGNFPPRFSGLQFPNYSSELNVNALELDDSALYLCASSLGGETNSPLHFGNGTRLTVT.

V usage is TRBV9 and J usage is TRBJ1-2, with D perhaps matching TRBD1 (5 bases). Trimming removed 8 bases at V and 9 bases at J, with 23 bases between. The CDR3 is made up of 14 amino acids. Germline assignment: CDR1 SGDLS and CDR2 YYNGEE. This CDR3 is CARTPKNRPLRYTF. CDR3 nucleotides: TGTGCCAGGACGCCAAAGAACAGGCCTCTCCGCTACACCTTC.

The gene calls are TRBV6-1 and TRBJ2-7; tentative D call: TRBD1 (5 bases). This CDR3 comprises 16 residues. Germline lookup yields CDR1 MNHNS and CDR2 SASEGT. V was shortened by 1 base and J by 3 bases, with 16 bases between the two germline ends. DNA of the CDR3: TGTGCCAGCAGTGAAGGCCTAGGACAAGGGAACTACGAGCAGTACTTC. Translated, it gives CASSEGLGQGNYEQYF.

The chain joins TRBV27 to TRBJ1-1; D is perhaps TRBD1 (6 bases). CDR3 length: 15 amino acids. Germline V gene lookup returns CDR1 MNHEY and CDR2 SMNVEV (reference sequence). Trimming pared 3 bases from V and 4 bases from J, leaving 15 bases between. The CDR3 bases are TGTGCCAGCAGTTTCGGTCTATCAGGGGTCACTGAAGCTTTCTTT. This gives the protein CASSFGLSGVTEAFF.

The DNA for the CDR3 is TGTGCCAGCAGTGAAGGGAGGGCGACCGGGGAGCTGTTTTTT. It codes for CASSEGRATGELFF. This chain joins TRBV6-1 and TRBJ2-2; D is perhaps TRBD2 (6 bases). V was trimmed by 1 base and J by 5 bases, leaving 8 bases between them. There are 14 residues in the CDR3. The germline gives CDR1 MNHNS, CDR2 SASEGT.

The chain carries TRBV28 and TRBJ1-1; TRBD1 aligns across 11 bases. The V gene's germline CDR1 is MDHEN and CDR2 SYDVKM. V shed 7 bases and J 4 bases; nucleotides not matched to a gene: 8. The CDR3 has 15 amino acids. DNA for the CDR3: TGTGCCAGCAAAAGGGGGACAGGGGGGGTCACTGAAGCTTTCTTT. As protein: CASKRGTGGVTEAFF.

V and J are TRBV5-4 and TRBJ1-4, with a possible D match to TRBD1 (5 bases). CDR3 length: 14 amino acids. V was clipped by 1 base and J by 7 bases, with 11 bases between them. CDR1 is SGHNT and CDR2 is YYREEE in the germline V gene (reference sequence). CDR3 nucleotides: TGTGCCAGCAGCTTGATAGACGGGGGTGAAAAACTGTTTTTT. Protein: CASSLIDGGEKLFF.

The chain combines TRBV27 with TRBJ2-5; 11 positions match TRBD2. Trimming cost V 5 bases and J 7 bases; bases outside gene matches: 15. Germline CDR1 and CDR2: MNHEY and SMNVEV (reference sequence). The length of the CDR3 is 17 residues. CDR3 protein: CASSPNPGTSGLGTQYF. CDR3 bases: TGTGCCAGCAGTCCGAACCCCGGGACTAGCGGCTTAGGGACCCAGTACTTC.

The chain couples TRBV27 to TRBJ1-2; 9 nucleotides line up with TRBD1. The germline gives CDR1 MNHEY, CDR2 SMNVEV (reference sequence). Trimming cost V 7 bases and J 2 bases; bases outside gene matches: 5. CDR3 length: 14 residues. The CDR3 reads CASTAGTGNYGYTF. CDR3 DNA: TGTGCCAGCACCGCTGGGACAGGGAACTATGGCTACACCTTC.